The 22 T cell receptor beta chains reported below all come from one sample, sequenced in a study of regulatory T cells in long-lasting Graves disease. Time point of the sample: persistent/refractory GD, antithyroid drugs over 5 years with positive TRAb. From PBMCs, RNA was extracted and then used to make the TCR library. Sequencing libraries for TCR beta were prepared with iRepertoire HTBI primers and Arm-PCR of CDR3 regions. TCRdb used MiXCR to reprocess the multiplex PCR reads, holding one entry per CDR3 protein. The sample shows hundreds of thousands of distinct CDR3 sequences, 25% to 35% of them seen only once. Sequenced here: peripheral blood mononuclear cells (PBMCs), sampled when the disease was refractory, from a patient treated with antithyroid drugs. The receptor source for this set is a female donor with Graves disease.

This clonotype has ten or more counts. This rearrangement joins TRBV2 to TRBJ2-5, with 12 nucleotides matching TRBD2. The length of the CDR3 is 16 residues. Germline trimming cut 6 bases from V and 0 bases from J; bases unmatched to any gene: 5. Germline V gene data show CDR1 as SNHLY and CDR2 as FYNNEI. CDR3 in DNA: TGTGCCAGCAGCGACAGGACTAGCGGGGACCAAGAGACCCAGTACTTC. Translated, it gives CASSDRTSGDQETQYF.

The chain uses TRBV10-3 and TRBJ2-5, with 11 bases fitting TRBD2. Germline-derived CDR1 and CDR2 are ENHRY and SYGVKD. The CDR3 totals 17 residues. After removal of 6 bases from V and 2 bases from J, the junction contained 11 bases not matched to a gene. CDR3 sequence (DNA): TGTGCCATCAGGGGAGCTTCCGGGACTAGCGGACAAGAGACCCAGTACTTC. As protein: CAIRGASGTSGQETQYF.

The chain recombines TRBV7-9 with TRBJ1-1; D perhaps matches TRBD1 (5 bases). CDR3 length: 14 amino acids. Germline values: CDR1 SEHNR, CDR2 FQNEAQ (reference sequence). Trimming shortened V by 3 bases and J by 7 bases, and 15 bases separated the two germline ends. The CDR3 is CASSFGALNFEAFF. Here the CDR3 DNA reads TGTGCCAGCAGCTTTGGGGCCTTAAATTTTGAAGCTTTCTTT.

The chain combines TRBV29-1 with TRBJ2-7; D may be TRBD1 or TRBD2 (6 bases each). Between the trimmed V and J ends, which lost 3 bases and 0 bases, there was a span of 9 bases. Germline assignment: CDR1 SQVTM and CDR2 ANQGSEA. There are 13 residues in the CDR3. The DNA of the CDR3 is TGCAGCGTTGAGGGGGGACACTCCTACGAGCAGTACTTC. Its protein product is CSVEGGHSYEQYF.

The chain has TRBV6-5 and TRBJ2-2; TRBD2 might be the D (5 bases). Trimming stripped 0 bases from V and 6 bases from J, with 11 bases between. In germline, CDR1 is MNHEY, CDR2 SVGAGI. The CDR3 consists of 15 residues. The CDR3 is CASSYSLLVSGELFF. CDR3 DNA sequence: TGTGCCAGCAGTTACTCGCTACTAGTTTCCGGGGAGCTGTTTTTT.

This clonotype was recorded many times. V gene TRBV2 combines with J gene TRBJ1-5, with D unresolved. CDR3 length: 14 amino acids. The germline CDR1 and CDR2 sequences are SNHLY and FYNNEI. Trimming stripped 1 base from V and 6 bases from J, with 10 bases between. The CDR3 loop reads CASSEVRVGQPQHF. The CDR3, as DNA: TGTGCCAGCAGTGAAGTGAGGGTGGGTCAGCCCCAGCATTTT.

In its sample, this clonotype was seen many times. The chain joins TRBV5-1 to TRBJ2-7; D may match TRBD1 or TRBD2 (6 bases each). V lost 0 bases and J lost 3, with 19 bases in between. Germline V gene data show CDR1 as SGHRS and CDR2 as YFSETQ. There are 17 residues in the CDR3. The CDR3 spells CASSLADGGQGNYEQYF. The CDR3 DNA reads TGCGCCAGCAGCTTGGCCGACGGGGGCCAGGGCAACTACGAGCAGTACTTC.

V usage is TRBV20-1 and J usage is TRBJ2-4; 10 bases line up with TRBD2. This CDR3 is 16 amino acids long. The V gene end was trimmed by 6 bases and the J gene end by 7 bases; junction bases not matched to a gene: 15. The germline V gene has CDR1 DFQATT and CDR2 SNEGSKA (reference sequence). DNA of the CDR3: TGCAGTGCCGGGGCTAGCGGGAGCATCGGGGGGAACATTCAGTACTTC. It encodes CSAGASGSIGGNIQYF.

The chain joins TRBV5-4 to TRBJ2-3, with TRBD2 identical over 11 bases. The CDR3 loop spans 16 amino acids. CDR1 is SGHNT, CDR2 YYREEE, per germline (reference sequence). Trimming cost V 4 bases and J 2 bases; bases outside gene matches: 6. CDR3 loop: CASSKGTSGHTDTQYF. DNA of the CDR3: TGTGCCAGCAGCAAAGGGACTAGCGGACACACAGATACGCAGTATTTT.

V gene TRBV15 combines with J gene TRBJ1-1, with D tentatively TRBD1 (6 bases). The CDR3 consists of 15 residues. Germline CDR1 and CDR2: LNHNV and YYDKDF (reference sequence). V was clipped by 2 bases and J by 5 bases, with 15 bases between them. This chain's CDR3 is CATSRYPGRGTEAFF. CDR3 DNA: TGTGCCACCAGCAGATACCCAGGAAGGGGGACTGAAGCTTTCTTT. Filled out from reference TRBV15 and TRBJ1-1, the complete variable domain reads DAMVIQNPRYQVTQFGKPVTLSCSQTLNHNVMYWYQQKSSQAPKLLFHYYDKDFNNEADTPDNFQSRRPNTSFCFLDIRSPGLGDTAMYLCATSRYPGRGTEAFFGQGTRLTVV.

This clonotype was detected only a few times. J is TRBJ1-1 and V is TRBV28, with 10 nucleotides matching TRBD1. This CDR3 comprises 16 residues. Germline lookup yields CDR1 MDHEN and CDR2 SYDVKM. Losses at the gene ends were 6 bases for V and 11 bases for J; bases not matched to a gene: 18. Here the CDR3 reads CASRPGVWDRGYRAFF. The CDR3 DNA reads TGTGCCAGCAGACCTGGGGTGTGGGACAGGGGATATCGGGCTTTCTTT.

The chain carries TRBV5-6 and TRBJ2-1, with D possibly TRBD1 on 6 matching bases. Trimming stripped 0 bases from V and 1 base from J, with 8 bases between. The CDR3 sequence is 15 residues long. Germline V gene sequence: CDR1 SGHDT, CDR2 YYEEEE. The CDR3: CASSLGTASYNEQFF. As DNA, the CDR3 is TGTGCCAGCAGCTTGGGGACAGCATCCTACAATGAGCAGTTCTTC.

V usage is TRBV18 and J usage is TRBJ2-7, with D perhaps matching TRBD2 (6 bases). Trimming stripped 3 bases from V and 0 bases from J, with 15 bases between. Looked up from germline, CDR1 is KGHSH and CDR2 is LQKENI. The CDR3 covers 16 residues. The DNA for the CDR3 is TGTGCCAGCTCACCTCGGGGTAGCGGACTCTCCTACGAGCAGTACTTC. It yields the protein CASSPRGSGLSYEQYF.

This clonotype was seen ten or more times. The J gene is TRBJ1-1, the V gene TRBV28, with TRBD1 matching 12 bases. Germline CDR1 reads MDHEN; CDR2 reads SYDVKM. J gave up 5 bases and V 3 bases, and 7 bases lay outside the gene matches. The CDR3 runs to 16 residues. CDR3 DNA sequence: TGTGCCAGCAGTTTTAGGGACAGGGGGCGGTGGACTGAAGCTTTCTTT. Its protein product is CASSFRDRGRWTEAFF.

The CDR3 DNA is TGTGCCAGCAGTGCGGGGACTAGCGGGACCACCTACGAGCAGTACTTC. It encodes CASSAGTSGTTYEQYF. The J gene is TRBJ2-7, the V gene TRBV6-1; TRBD2 matches 13 bases. This CDR3 has 16 residues. From germline, CDR1 is MNHNS and CDR2 SASEGT. V was clipped by 4 bases and J by 2 bases; unmatched bases: 5.

A few counts support this clonotype. The chain links TRBV29-1 to TRBJ2-5, with 8 bases fitting TRBD1. Trimming took 6 bases from V and 1 from J; bases not matched to a gene: 10. CDR3 length equals 15 residues. Germline V CDR1 and CDR2: SQVTM, ANQGSEA. For the CDR3, the DNA is TGCAGCGTAAAGTGGAACAGGGGGGTCCAAGAGACCCAGTACTTC. Amino acid sequence: CSVKWNRGVQETQYF. Full variable domain (missing parts from reference TRBV29-1 and TRBJ2-5): SAVISQKPSRDICQRGTSLTIQCQVDSQVTMMFWYRQQPGQSLTLIATANQGSEATYESGFVIDKFPISRPNLTFSTLTVSNMSPEDSSIYLCSVKWNRGVQETQYFGPGTRLLVL.

Of note for this clonotype: Compared with germline, one end of the junction differs, possibly owing to a read error. This chain connects TRBV27 to TRBJ1-5; D ambiguous. This CDR3 comprises 13 residues. Germline CDR1 reads MNHEY; CDR2 reads SMNVEV (reference sequence). The CDR3 DNA follows: TGTGCCGGCAGTCCCCGAGGGTTCCAGCCCCAGCATTTT. Its protein product is CAGSPRGFQPQHF.

The chain employs TRBV18 and TRBJ1-3; no clear D gene. The CDR3 covers 15 residues. Germline CDR1 reads KGHSH; CDR2 reads LQKENI. The germline V and J ends were trimmed by 3 bases and 0 bases, with 9 bases remaining between them. CDR3 in amino acids: CASSPDTSSGNTIYF. As DNA, the CDR3 is TGTGCCAGCTCACCTGACACTTCCTCTGGAAACACCATATATTTT.

V usage is TRBV12-3 or TRBV12-4 and J usage is TRBJ2-5; 10 nucleotides agree with TRBD1. J gave up 2 bases and V 4 bases, and 7 bases lay outside the gene matches. The CDR3 spans 16 residues. The CDR3 nucleotides read TGTGCCAGCAGTTCCCCGAGGACAGGGGGGCAAGAGACCCAGTACTTC. It translates to CASSSPRTGGQETQYF.

The chain joins TRBV10-3 to TRBJ1-1; 9 bases are a match to TRBD1. With V trimmed by 4 bases and J by 4 bases, 7 bases remained unmatched. This CDR3 comprises 15 residues. Germline V gives CDR1 ENHRY, CDR2 SYGVKD. CDR3 loop: CAISAKQGAPTEAFF. The CDR3 coding sequence is TGTGCCATCAGTGCTAAACAGGGGGCGCCCACTGAAGCTTTCTTT.

This clonotype has only a few counts. No conserved phenylalanine or tryptophan is present at the end of the CDR3, so a read error is the likely explanation. This sequence joins TRBV6-2 or TRBV6-3 and TRBJ1-2, with TRBD1 identical over 8 bases. Germline trimming cut 2 bases from V and 6 bases from J; bases unmatched to any gene: 2. The germline V gene has CDR1 MNHEY and CDR2 SVGEGT. The CDR3 consists of 13 residues. CDR3 nucleotides: TGTGCCAGCAGTTACGTACAGGGGGATGGCTACACCATC. Translation: CASSYVQGDGYTI.

There are many counts of this clonotype. The chain recombines TRBV7-9 with TRBJ2-5; 8 bases are shared with TRBD2. Germline V gene lookup returns CDR1 SEHNR and CDR2 FQNEAQ (reference sequence). The junction had 4 bases not matched to a gene; V was cut back by 4 bases and J by 0 bases. This CDR3 is 15 amino acids long. The CDR3 sequence is CASSWSSGDQETQYF. CDR3 in DNA: TGTGCCAGCAGCTGGAGTAGCGGGGACCAAGAGACCCAGTACTTC.